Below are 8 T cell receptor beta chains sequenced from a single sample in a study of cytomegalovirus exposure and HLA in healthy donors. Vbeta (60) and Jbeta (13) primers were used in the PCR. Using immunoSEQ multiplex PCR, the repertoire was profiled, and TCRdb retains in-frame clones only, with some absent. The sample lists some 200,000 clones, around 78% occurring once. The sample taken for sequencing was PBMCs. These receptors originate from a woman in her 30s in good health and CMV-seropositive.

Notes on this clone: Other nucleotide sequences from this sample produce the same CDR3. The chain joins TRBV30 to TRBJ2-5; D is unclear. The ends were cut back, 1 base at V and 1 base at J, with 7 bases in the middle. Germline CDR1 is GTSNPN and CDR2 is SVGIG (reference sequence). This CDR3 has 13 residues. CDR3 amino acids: CAWSGISQETQYF. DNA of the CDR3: TGTGCCTGGAGTGGAATCAGCCAAGAGACCCAGTACTTC.

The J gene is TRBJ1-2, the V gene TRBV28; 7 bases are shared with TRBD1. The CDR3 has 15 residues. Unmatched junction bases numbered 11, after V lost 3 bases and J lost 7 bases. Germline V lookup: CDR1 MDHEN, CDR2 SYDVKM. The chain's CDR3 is CASSLETGPLGGYTF. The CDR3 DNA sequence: TGTGCCAGCAGTTTGGAGACAGGGCCCCTGGGTGGCTACACCTTC.

Here the CDR3 reads CASTPWGVGIMNEQFF. DNA for the CDR3: TGTGCCAGCACACCTTGGGGAGTCGGGATAATGAATGAGCAGTTCTTC. This chain joins TRBV27 and TRBJ2-1, with D perhaps matching TRBD2 (5 bases). The CDR3 covers 16 residues. V was pared by 7 bases and J by 7 bases, with 23 bases between. In germline, CDR1 is MNHEY, CDR2 SMNVEV (reference sequence).

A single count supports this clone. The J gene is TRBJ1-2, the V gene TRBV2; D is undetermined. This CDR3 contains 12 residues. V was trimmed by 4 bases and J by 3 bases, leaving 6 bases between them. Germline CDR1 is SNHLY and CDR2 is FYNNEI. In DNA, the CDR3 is TGTGCCAGCAGTGGACTTGACTATGGCTACACCTTC. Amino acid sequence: CASSGLDYGYTF.

The CDR3 bases are TGCGCCAGCAGCCGAGCCACCGGGACTAGCGTTCACGAGCAGTACTTC. Translating it yields CASSRATGTSVHEQYF. V and J are TRBV4-1 and TRBJ2-7, with 10 bases lining up with TRBD2. Germline CDR1 is MGHRA and CDR2 is YSYEKL. Trimming at V came to 4 bases and at J to 5 bases, leaving 11 bases not matched to a gene. The CDR3 has 16 residues.

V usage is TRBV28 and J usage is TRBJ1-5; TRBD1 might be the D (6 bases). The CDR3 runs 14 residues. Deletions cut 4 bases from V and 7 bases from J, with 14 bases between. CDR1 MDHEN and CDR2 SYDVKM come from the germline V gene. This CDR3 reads CASSSGVTRQPQHF. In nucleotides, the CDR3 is TGTGCCAGCAGTTCAGGGGTCACACGGCAGCCCCAGCATTTT.

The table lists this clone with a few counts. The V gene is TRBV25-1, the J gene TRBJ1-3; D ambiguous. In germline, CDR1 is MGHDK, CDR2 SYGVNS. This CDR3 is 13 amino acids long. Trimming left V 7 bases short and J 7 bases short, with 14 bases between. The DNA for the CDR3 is TGTGCCAGCACTCCGGTCTCGGGGAACACCATATATTTT. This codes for CASTPVSGNTIYF.

CDR3 sequence reads: CASSAGLALPDTQYF. In DNA, the CDR3 is TGCGCCAGCAGTGCGGGACTAGCGCTCCCCGATACGCAGTATTTT. The V call is TRBV10-1, the J call TRBJ2-3; 10 bases are shared with TRBD2. V lost 4 bases, J lost 6 bases, and 7 bases stayed unmatched. From germline, CDR1 is WNHNN and CDR2 SYGVQD (reference sequence). The CDR3 loop spans 15 amino acids.